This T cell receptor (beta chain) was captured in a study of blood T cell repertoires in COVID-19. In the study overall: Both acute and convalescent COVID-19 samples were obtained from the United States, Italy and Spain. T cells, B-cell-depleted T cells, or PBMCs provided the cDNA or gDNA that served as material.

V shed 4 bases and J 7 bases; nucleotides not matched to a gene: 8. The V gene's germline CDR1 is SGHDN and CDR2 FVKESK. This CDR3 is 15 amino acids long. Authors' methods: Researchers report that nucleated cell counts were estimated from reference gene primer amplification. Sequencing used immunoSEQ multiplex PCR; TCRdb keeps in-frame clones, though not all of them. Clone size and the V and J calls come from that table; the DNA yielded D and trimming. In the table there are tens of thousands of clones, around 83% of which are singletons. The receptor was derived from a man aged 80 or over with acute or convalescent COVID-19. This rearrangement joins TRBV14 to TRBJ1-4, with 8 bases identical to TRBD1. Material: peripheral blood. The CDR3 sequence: CASSRLGQGAEKLFF. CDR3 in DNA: TGTGCCAGCAGCCGCTTAGGACAGGGCGCTGAAAAACTGTTTTTT.